The rows below give T cell receptor beta chains drawn from one sample of a study of T cell repertoires in cytomegalovirus infection. TCRdb reprocessed the reads via MiXCR and lists one record per CDR3 protein. The data contain roughly 180,000 distinct CDR3 sequences, 28% of them seen just once; the ten biggest clones take up about 31%. Sequenced sample: PBMCs. These receptors came from a human donor in good health (CMV status not recorded). Some clones in this sample may be carry-over from other donors' samples. Each CDR3 is given without its conserved first and last residue.

j_call	v_call	cdr3_aa
TRBJ2-7	TRBV11-2	ASSPLGGASYEQY
TRBJ1-5	TRBV11-2	ASSLGAGQPQH
TRBJ1-1	TRBV12-3/TRBV12-4	ASRKQGAGTEAF
TRBJ2-7	TRBV7-2	ASSVQPRGEQY
TRBJ1-1	TRBV7-8	ASSVRELNTEAF
TRBJ2-1	TRBV7-2	ASSLSLGGGNEQF
TRBJ2-7	TRBV7-2	ASSPSLGTSEQY
TRBJ2-6	TRBV12-3/TRBV12-4	ASILGGIPSGANVLT
TRBJ1-1	TRBV11-3	ASSLGVGTEAF
TRBJ2-5	TRBV27	ASSFRPQETQY
TRBJ1-2	TRBV6-5	ASSPVGGHGYT
TRBJ2-1	TRBV18	ASSPRTENNEQF
TRBJ2-1	TRBV2	ASSTQITGTEDNEQF
TRBJ2-1	TRBV7-2	ASSFAGTGAFNEQF
TRBJ1-1	TRBV28	ASSFSGGGTEAF
TRBJ1-1	TRBV29-1	SVPDRTNTEAF
TRBJ1-2	TRBV7-8	ASSPRTGMNYGYT
TRBJ2-5	TRBV7-6	ASSRRDTQYQETQY
TRBJ2-1	TRBV6-2/TRBV6-3	ASVQSRPGGNEQF
TRBJ2-5	TRBV7-2	ASSSFGAGGETQY
TRBJ2-5	TRBV5-6	ASSEDLSGTQY
TRBJ2-3	TRBV12-3/TRBV12-4	ASSLGREGSTY
TRBJ1-1	TRBV20-1	SGQRGIDEAF
TRBJ1-3	TRBV7-2	ASSLGGTGNTIY
TRBJ2-7	TRBV5-8	ASSLSRDIISLEQY
TRBJ2-4	TRBV6-2/TRBV6-3	ASSPLDYTLKGAKNIQY
TRBJ1-1	TRBV18	ASSPSVQGWDTEAF
TRBJ1-1	TRBV7-8	ASSFPDGSAF
TRBJ1-1	TRBV4-2	ASSQEESQGAYTEAF
TRBJ1-5	TRBV6-2/TRBV6-3	ASSPGTGGLDGNQPQH
TRBJ2-3	TRBV7-2	ASSRDGGGTPDTQY
TRBJ1-1	TRBV25-1	ASSRPGLNTEAF
TRBJ1-2	TRBV7-9	ASSFYSTGSYGYT
TRBJ1-1	TRBV6-1	ASQETANTEAF
TRBJ2-5	TRBV4-2	ASSQGGGEYQETQY
TRBJ2-3	TRBV11-3	ASSLGQGAGDTQY
TRBJ1-1	TRBV3-1	ASSQTSGTGGGNTEAF
TRBJ1-1	TRBV7-2	ASSQRSSGLNTEAF
TRBJ2-7	TRBV5-4	ASSLPGTGVFYEQY
TRBJ2-3	TRBV7-2	ASSPGGWYTDTQY
TRBJ2-2	TRBV6-2/TRBV6-3	ASSYLQRGGRTGELF
TRBJ1-2	TRBV7-9	ASSLVPGGIDGYT
TRBJ1-1	TRBV7-2	ASRQGMEEAEAF
TRBJ1-1	TRBV5-6	ASSPPLGRGRAITEAF
TRBJ2-2	TRBV11-2	ASSSGTRNTGELF
TRBJ2-5	TRBV7-6	ASSLAGVDRETQY
TRBJ2-5	TRBV6-5	ASSYIGEGETQY
TRBJ1-1	TRBV7-2	ASSLTGATEAF
TRBJ2-7	TRBV12-5	ASGLLRDEQY
TRBJ2-7	TRBV9	ASSGRDRGFYEQY
TRBJ1-3	TRBV20-1	SARTASGNTIY
TRBJ1-5	TRBV6-2/TRBV6-3	ASSYPGRGRLWSNQPQH
TRBJ1-4	TRBV5-1	ASRRTGTGGEEGEKLF
TRBJ1-4	TRBV7-8	ASSFPGGEKLF
TRBJ2-7	TRBV5-4	ASSLGTGGSGEQY
TRBJ2-3	TRBV5-4	ASGSQGRTDTQY